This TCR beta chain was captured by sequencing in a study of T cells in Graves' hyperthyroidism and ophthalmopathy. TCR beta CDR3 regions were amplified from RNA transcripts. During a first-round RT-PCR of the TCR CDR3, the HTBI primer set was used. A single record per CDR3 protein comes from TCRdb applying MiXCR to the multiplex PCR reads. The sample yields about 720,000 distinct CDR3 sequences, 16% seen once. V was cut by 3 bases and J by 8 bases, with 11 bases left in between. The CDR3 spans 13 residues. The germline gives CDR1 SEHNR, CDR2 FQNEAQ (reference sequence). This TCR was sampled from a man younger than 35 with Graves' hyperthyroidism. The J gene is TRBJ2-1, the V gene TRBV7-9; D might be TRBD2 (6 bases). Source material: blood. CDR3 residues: CASSLGPGDEQFF. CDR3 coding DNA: TGTGCCAGCAGCTTGGGCCCGGGAGATGAGCAGTTCTTC.